These 22 T cell receptor beta chains came from one sample sequenced in a study of blood T cell repertoires in COVID-19. Clones were sequenced by immunoSEQ multiplex PCR, and TCRdb holds only the in-frame ones, with some missing. The sample records fewer than 350,000 clones, roughly 88% being singletons. The material sequenced was PBMCs or T cells enriched from blood (not recorded which). These receptor sequences come from a man between 25 and 39 years old who had recovered from COVID-19.

This chain joins TRBV5-1 and TRBJ2-7; 10 bases are a match to TRBD1. CDR1 is SGHRS and CDR2 is YFSETQ in the germline V gene. J gave up 9 bases and V 1 base, and 16 bases lay outside the gene matches. The CDR3 extends over 17 amino acids. The CDR3 loop is CASSLRLARDRGLRQYF. The CDR3 bases are TGCGCCAGCAGCTTGCGCTTGGCTAGGGACAGGGGTCTTCGGCAGTACTTC.

The chain has TRBV3-1 (or the pseudogene TRBV3-2) and TRBJ1-2, with a tentative D call TRBD1 (6 bases). V shed 4 bases and J shed 6 bases, with 15 bases lying between them. Germline-derived CDR1 and CDR2 are LGHDT and YNNKEL (reference sequence). The CDR3 sequence is 14 residues long. The CDR3 DNA reads TGTGCCAGCAGCCGGCCGGGGGGGGCGGATGGCTACACCTTC. Translated: CASSRPGGADGYTF.

The V call is TRBV5-4, the J call TRBJ2-5; TRBD2 matches at 7 bases. V shed 4 bases and J 5 bases; nucleotides not matched to a gene: 5. The CDR3 is 13 residues long. CDR1 and CDR2 from the germline V gene are SGHNT and YYREEE (reference sequence). The CDR3 region has the DNA TGTGCCAGCAGCCTCCGGGGGGAGGAGACCCAGTACTTC. It specifies CASSLRGEETQYF.

The V gene is TRBV7-9, the J gene TRBJ1-1; no clear D gene. Germline CDR1 is SEHNR and CDR2 is FQNEAQ (reference sequence). The CDR3 consists of 14 residues. V dropped 3 bases and J dropped 5 bases, with 13 bases sitting between them. The CDR3 is CASSFASGGTEAFF. The DNA of the CDR3 is TGTGCCAGCAGCTTTGCCAGTGGAGGGACTGAAGCTTTCTTT.

This clone was seen more than once but under ten times. J is TRBJ1-3 and V is TRBV9; 7 positions agree with TRBD1. Germline V lookup: CDR1 SGDLS, CDR2 YYNGEE. V gave up 4 bases and J gave up 0 bases; unmatched junction bases: 10. The length of the CDR3 is 17 residues. CDR3 sequence (DNA): TGTGCCAGCAGCCCAACGGGATGGGACAGCTCTGGAAACACCATATATTTT. Translated, it gives CASSPTGWDSSGNTIYF.

This chain connects TRBV5-4 to TRBJ2-1, with D possibly TRBD1 on 6 matching bases. Germline V CDR1 and CDR2: SGHNT, YYREEE (reference sequence). V was trimmed by 4 bases and J by 4 bases, leaving 9 bases between them. This CDR3 comprises 13 residues. This chain's CDR3 is CASSGTPYNEQFF. CDR3 coding DNA: TGTGCCAGCAGCGGGACACCTTACAATGAGCAGTTCTTC.

The CDR3 here is CASSRPGTSGGDTQYF. CDR3 nucleotide sequence: TGTGCCAGCTCACGCCCGGGGACTAGCGGGGGAGATACGCAGTATTTT. The chain employs TRBV18 and TRBJ2-3; TRBD2 aligns across 14 bases. The CDR3 is 16 amino acids. Losses at the gene ends were 4 bases for V and 5 bases for J; bases not matched to a gene: 5. The V gene's germline CDR1 is KGHSH and CDR2 LQKENI. Full variable domain (outside the CDR3, taken from reference TRBV18 and TRBJ2-3): NAGVMQNPRHLVRRRGQEARLRCSPMKGHSHVYWYRQLPEEGLKFMVYLQKENIIDESGMPKERFSAEFPKEGPSILRIQQVVRGDSAAYFCASSRPGTSGGDTQYFGPGTRLTVL.

The chain links TRBV2 to TRBJ1-1; D is undetermined. Per germline, CDR1 SNHLY and CDR2 FYNNEI. The ends were cut back, 3 bases at V and 11 bases at J, with 10 bases in the middle. This CDR3 contains 11 residues. This CDR3 reads CASSDSPGAFF. In DNA form, the CDR3 reads TGTGCCAGCAGTGACAGTCCCGGGGCTTTCTTT.

V is TRBV6-6 and J is TRBJ1-1, with D tentatively TRBD1 (6 bases). V lost 7 bases and J 6 bases, leaving 18 bases between the germline ends. There are 14 residues in the CDR3. The V gene's germline CDR1 is MNHNY and CDR2 SVGAGI (reference sequence). CDR3: CASTTGGRSAEAFF. CDR3 bases: TGTGCCAGCACCACGGGGGGGCGCAGCGCTGAAGCTTTCTTT.

The chain carries TRBV7-9 and TRBJ1-1; D uncertain. In germline, CDR1 is SEHNR, CDR2 FQNEAQ (reference sequence). Trimming took off 3 bases at V and 6 bases at J, with 8 bases between the two ends. CDR3 length: 12 residues. The CDR3, as DNA: TGTGCCAGCAGCTTTGGCCCCCCTGAAGCTTTCTTT. This gives the protein CASSFGPPEAFF. Using reference TRBV7-9 and TRBJ1-1 for the parts outside the CDR3, the full variable domain is DTGVSQNPRHKITKRGQNVTFRCDPISEHNRLYWYRQTLGQGPEFLTYFQNEAQLEKSRLLSDRFSAERPKGSFSTLEIQRTEQGDSAMYLCASSFGPPEAFFGQGTRLTVV.

V usage is TRBV5-8 and J usage is TRBJ2-5; D gene ambiguous. The CDR3 contains 12 residues. V was trimmed by 4 bases and J by 2 bases, leaving 6 bases between them. In germline, CDR1 is SGHTS, CDR2 YDEGEE. CDR3 in DNA: TGTGCCAGCAGCCGCCAGCAAGAGACCCAGTACTTC. Translation: CASSRQQETQYF. The full variable domain, in which reference TRBV5-8 and TRBJ2-5 provide the parts outside the CDR3, is EAGVTQSPTHLIKTRGQQATLRCSPISGHTSVYWYQQALGLGLQFLLWYDEGEERNRGNFPPRFSGRQFPNYSSELNVNALELEDSALYLCASSRQQETQYFGPGTRLLVL.

The V call is TRBV28, the J call TRBJ1-2; the D gene is possibly TRBD1 (6 bases). V was pared by 7 bases and J by 4 bases, with 16 bases between. CDR3 length: 14 residues. CDR1 MDHEN and CDR2 SYDVKM come from the germline V gene. For the CDR3, the DNA is TGTGCCAGCAAGACCCCAGGGGCTGGCTATGGCTACACCTTC. This codes for CASKTPGAGYGYTF.

The chain recombines TRBV4-2 with TRBJ2-5; tentatively, D is TRBD2 (5 bases). The CDR3 runs 15 residues. The ends were cut back, 4 bases at V and 5 bases at J, with 17 bases in the middle. Germline CDR1 reads LGHNA; CDR2 reads YNFKEQ. DNA for the CDR3: TGTGCCAGCAGCCGCGCGGCGGGTACGGGCGAGACCCAGTACTTC. Its translation: CASSRAAGTGETQYF.

This chain links TRBV7-2 with TRBJ2-2; TRBD2 agrees at 7 bases. CDR3 length: 15 residues. Germline V gene sequence: CDR1 SGHTA, CDR2 FQGNSA. With V trimmed by 8 bases and J by 0 bases, 6 bases remained unmatched. The CDR3 DNA sequence: TGTGCCAGCTCTACGGGGGGAACGAACACCGGGGAGCTGTTTTTT. Its protein is CASSTGGTNTGELFF.

The chain couples TRBV6-5 to TRBJ1-6, with no clear D. CDR1 MNHEY and CDR2 SVGAGI come from the germline V gene. The CDR3 has 15 amino acids. V lost 8 bases, J lost 5 bases, and 16 bases lay in between. The CDR3 nucleotides read TGTGCCAGCCAAGAAAGTCCGGTCGATAATTCACCCCTCCACTTT. Translating gives CASQESPVDNSPLHF.

The rearrangement joins TRBV4-3 to TRBJ2-7; D gene unclear. V lost 5 bases to trimming and J lost 3 bases, with 11 bases between them. Germline V gene lookup returns CDR1 LGHNA and CDR2 YSLEER. The CDR3 length is 13 residues. CDR3 region: CASSIQKNYEQYF. In nucleotides, the CDR3 is TGCGCCAGCAGCATTCAGAAAAACTACGAGCAGTACTTC.

Only a few counts were recorded for this clone. This rearrangement joins TRBV5-1 to TRBJ2-3, with 8 bases matching TRBD2. Germline values: CDR1 SGHRS, CDR2 YFSETQ. CDR3 size: 16 residues. V lost 7 bases and J lost 6; bases outside the gene matches: 16. The CDR3 DNA reads TGCGCCAGCTCCCCCCACGGGACTAGGGGAGGGGATACGCAGTATTTT. This translates into CASSPHGTRGGDTQYF.

The gene calls are TRBV19 and TRBJ2-3, with a weak D call TRBD2 (6 bases). Germline-derived CDR1 and CDR2 are LNHDA and SQIVND (reference sequence). This CDR3 contains 14 residues. Trimming cost V 7 bases and J 3 bases, with 14 bases left between them. The CDR3 spells CASTMGGMTDTQYF. The CDR3 coding sequence is TGTGCCAGTACCATGGGGGGTATGACAGATACGCAGTATTTT.

This chain links TRBV12-2 with TRBJ1-1; the table names TRBD1, a call not compared with the DNA. TRBV12-2 has pseudogene status. This CDR3 spans 18 amino acids. In DNA, the CDR3 is TGTGCAAGTCGCCTTTATACTGGGGGCGACAGGTCGAACACTGAAGCTTTCTTT. This encodes CASRLYTGGDRSNTEAFF.

The V call is TRBV19, the J call TRBJ1-2; 12 nucleotides align to TRBD1. The CDR3 is 13 residues long. V shed 3 bases and J 12 bases; nucleotides not matched to a gene: 5. Germline V gene data show CDR1 as LNHDA and CDR2 as SQIVND (reference sequence). The CDR3 DNA reads TGTGCCAGTAGTATGGGACAGGGGGCGCCGAACACCTTC. The encoded protein is CASSMGQGAPNTF.

The CDR3 loop is CASRTQPNTGELFF. The CDR3 DNA follows: TGTGCCAGTAGGACACAGCCGAACACCGGGGAGCTGTTTTTT. V is TRBV19 and J is TRBJ2-2; D gene unclear. Germline V lookup: CDR1 LNHDA, CDR2 SQIVND (reference sequence). The V end lost 6 bases, the J end lost 0 bases, and 8 bases lay between the germline ends. This CDR3 is built from 14 residues.

This clone was seen a handful of times. The rearrangement uses TRBV21-1 and TRBJ1-3. TRBV21-1 is designated a pseudogene. This CDR3 is 15 amino acids long. CDR3 in DNA: TGTGCCAGCAGCAAACGGGATAGGTCAGGAAACACCATATATTTT. This sequence encodes CASSKRDRSGNTIYF.